This T cell receptor beta chain was sequenced during a study of shared clonotypes between healthy human individuals. Study-level findings and limits: Rarefaction revealed incomplete sorted-subset sequencing despite large depth.

About this clone itself: The antigen is undetermined.

Germline loops: CDR1 MRHNA, CDR2 SNTAGT. Trimming stripped 2 bases from V and 4 bases from J, with 9 bases between. This CDR3 is 15 amino acids long. In the CD4+ fraction, cells were divided into CD45RA+ naive and CD45RA-negative memory subsets. Original methodology: Junction-only immunoSEQ sequences carried no quality scores, so filtering differed. This table comes from immunoSEQ multiplex PCR, and its TCRdb copy is limited to in-frame clones, with some not included. That table furnishes V, J and clone size, whereas the DNA furnished D and trimming. The table lists about 640,000 clones, approximately 79% of them singletons.

The clonotype was recovered from a woman in her 30s in good health. Sequenced material: memory CD4+ T cells sorted from blood. Regarding subset: CD45RA-negative fraction. The genes are TRBV6-4 and TRBJ2-6, with D possibly being TRBD1 (5 bases). As DNA, the CDR3 is TGTGCCAGCAGTGACCAGGGTACCGGGGCCAACGTCCTGACTTTC. This sequence encodes CASSDQGTGANVLTF.